Given below is one TCR beta chain in context. This specimen belongs to a study of blood T cell repertoires in COVID-19. Across the whole study: Sites across the United States, Italy and Spain contributed samples from acute and convalescent COVID-19. T cells, B-cell-depleted T cells, or PBMCs supplied cDNA or gDNA.

With V trimmed by 3 bases and J by 4 bases, 5 bases remained unmatched. Germline assignment: CDR1 LNHNV and CDR2 YYDKDF (reference sequence). This CDR3 contains 14 residues. Per the authors' pipeline: For nucleated cells, counts were estimated from reference gene primer amplification. The protocol was immunoSEQ multiplex PCR, while the TCRdb copy is restricted to in-frame clones and leaves out a portion. V, J and clone size derive from that table, while D and trimming were established from the DNA sequence. The sample includes roughly 300,000 clones, about 90% of them seen just once. The genes are TRBV15 and TRBJ1-2; 7 bases line up with TRBD1. This receptor was identified in a woman in her fifties or sixties who had recovered from COVID-19. What was sequenced was peripheral blood. The chain's CDR3 is CATSRDRRSYGYTF. The DNA for the CDR3 is TGTGCCACCAGCAGGGACAGGCGCAGCTATGGCTACACCTTC.